Here is one T cell receptor (beta chain) with its context. The germline CDR1 and CDR2 sequences are KGHDR and SFDVKD. V lost 5 bases to trimming and J lost 0 bases; unmatched junction nucleotides: 8. The CDR3 is made up of 17 amino acids. This sample is part of a study of control samples from healthy donors and cancer patients. Sequenced by immunoSEQ multiplex PCR; TCRdb stores in-frame clones only, minus some. The top ten hold roughly 4.3% of the sample, which has under 200,000 clones, 93% seen once. J is TRBJ2-1 and V is TRBV24-1; the match to TRBD1 covers 8 bases. This receptor was taken from a woman in her sixties in good health. The material sequenced was blood. The CDR3 sequence is CATSATPGTGSYNEQFF. The CDR3, as DNA: TGTGCCACCAGTGCGACGCCCGGGACAGGCTCCTACAATGAGCAGTTCTTC.